The rows below give T cell receptor beta chains drawn from one sample of a study of blood T cell repertoires in COVID-19. Only in-frame clones appear in the TCRdb table, and some are missing; sequencing was by immunoSEQ multiplex PCR. The sample gives some 220,000 clones, nearly 95% of which show up once; 0.83% is in the top ten. The sequenced sample consisted of peripheral blood. The receptor source for this set is a man in his thirties or forties with COVID-19, enrolled during active disease. Both conserved end residues are part of each CDR3. D genes are given only for firm matches. Some rows mark clone size as missing; the rest say once, few, many or name a class of expanded clone.

- | 14 | TRBJ1-5 | TRBV10-3 | - | TGTGCCACGCATCCGACAGGACTCAATCAGCCCCAGCATTTT | CATHPTGLNQPQHF
- | 17 | TRBJ2-1 | TRBV20-1 | TRBD2 | TGCAGTGCTAGTTTGACTAGCGGGGACGTACTAAGGAATGAGCAGTTCTTC | CSASLTSGDVLRNEQFF
- | 17 | TRBJ1-2 | TRBV11-2 | TRBD1 | TGTGCCAGCAGCCCAGGGACAGGGGGCGTGGGAAACTATGGCTACACCTTC | CASSPGTGGVGNYGYTF
- | 14 | TRBJ1-1 | TRBV5-1 | - | TGCGCCAGCAGCCAGGGATCGGGGAACACTGAAGCTTTCTTT | CASSQGSGNTEAFF
- | 17 | TRBJ1-5 | TRBV18 | TRBD1 | TGTGCCAGCTCACCCCTCCGGACAGGGGGCTTGGCTCAGCCCCAGCATTTT | CASSPLRTGGLAQPQHF
- | 13 | TRBJ1-1 | TRBV19 | - | TGTGCCATCCGAACAGGGCAGGGGACTGAAGCTTTCTTT | CAIRTGQGTEAFF
- | 15 | TRBJ1-5 | TRBV5-1 | TRBD1 | TGCGCCAGCAGCGCGCAGGGGGCGGCGAATCAGCCCCAGCATTTT | CASSAQGAANQPQHF
- | 14 | TRBJ2-2 | TRBV4-1 | - | TGCGCCAGCAGTCAGGAGGCCGGCACCGGGGAGCTGTTTTTT | CASSQEAGTGELFF
- | 12 | TRBJ1-1 | TRBV5-6 | TRBD1 | TGTGCCAGCAGCCTGACAGGGACTGAAGCTTTCTTT | CASSLTGTEAFF
- | 16 | TRBJ1-1 | TRBV5-6 | TRBD1 | TGTGCCAGCAGCTTCTCCGGACAGGGGTGGGTAACTGAAGCTTTCTTT | CASSFSGQGWVTEAFF
many | 12 | TRBJ1-2 | TRBV5-4 | TRBD1 | TGTGCCAGCAGCTCACAGGGGTGGGGCTACACCTTC | CASSSQGWGYTF
- | 15 | TRBJ1-1 | TRBV5-5 | TRBD1 | TGTGCCAGCAGCTCGGACAGGGGGGAAAACACTGAAGCTTTCTTT | CASSSDRGENTEAFF
- | 17 | TRBJ2-7 | TRBV7-6 | TRBD1 | TGTGCCAGCAGCTTAGACAGGGGACAGGGTGACTCCTACGAGCAGTACTTC | CASSLDRGQGDSYEQYF
- | 16 | TRBJ2-5 | TRBV7-9 | - | TGTGCCAGCAGCTTAGGGTTTAAAACAGGACAAGAGACCCAGTACTTC | CASSLGFKTGQETQYF
- | 16 | TRBJ2-7 | TRBV7-2 | TRBD2 | TGTGCCAGCAGCTTAGCGCCTAGCGGGGCTCAAAACGAGCAGTACTTC | CASSLAPSGAQNEQYF
- | 15 | TRBJ1-1 | TRBV5-1 | - | TGCGCCAGCAGCTTGGCCTCGTCAGTGAACACTGAAGCTTTCTTT | CASSLASSVNTEAFF
- | 14 | TRBJ2-7 | TRBV5-4 | - | TGTGCCAGCAGTCCCGAAGGGGGATCCTACGAGCAGTACTTC | CASSPEGGSYEQYF
- | 14 | TRBJ1-1 | TRBV7-9 | - | TGTGCCAGCAGCTTAGCAGGGGGTCACACTGAAGCTTTCTTT | CASSLAGGHTEAFF
- | 15 | TRBJ1-4 | TRBV11-2 | TRBD1 | TGTGCCAGCAGACCTGGACAGGGAGCTAATGAAAAACTGTTTTTT | CASRPGQGANEKLFF
- | 14 | TRBJ1-2 | TRBV4-1 | TRBD1 | TGCGCCAGCAGCCAAAAACAGGGGGAGTATGGCTACACCTTC | CASSQKQGEYGYTF
- | 15 | TRBJ1-6 | TRBV6-5 | - | TGTGCCAGCAGTTACTCGGGACTCTTTAATTCACCCCTCCACTTT | CASSYSGLFNSPLHF
- | 15 | TRBJ1-2 | TRBV6-5 | TRBD1 | TGTGCCAGCAGAGCCGGGGACAGGGGGAGCTATGGCTACACCTTC | CASRAGDRGSYGYTF
once | 13 | TRBJ1-6 | TRBV5-6 | - | TGTGCCAGCAGCTTGGCAGGTTATTCACCCCTCCACTTT | CASSLAGYSPLHF
- | 16 | TRBJ1-5 | TRBV5-6 | TRBD1 | TGTGCCAGCAGCTTAAAGGACAGGGATCGAGTTCAGCCCCAGCATTTT | CASSLKDRDRVQPQHF
- | 14 | TRBJ1-1 | TRBV3-1/TRBV3-2 | - | TGTGCCAGCAGCCCCCGGGGGGGGCGCACTGAAGCTTTCTTT | CASSPRGGRTEAFF
- | 16 | TRBJ2-3 | TRBV5-4 | TRBD2 | TGTGCCAGCAGCTTGAAACTAGCGGGGAACTCAGATACGCAGTATTTT | CASSLKLAGNSDTQYF
few | 17 | TRBJ2-1 | TRBV5-6 | TRBD1 | TGTGCCAGCAGCGTGGACAGGGTGGGGAACCCGACCAATGAGCAGTTCTTC | CASSVDRVGNPTNEQFF
once | 16 | TRBJ2-2 | TRBV15 | TRBD1 | TGTGCCACCAGCAGAGAGGGGACAGGGAACACCGGGGAGCTGTTTTTT | CATSREGTGNTGELFF
- | 17 | TRBJ1-3 | TRBV3-1/TRBV3-2 | - | TGTGCCAGCAGCCAAGTACCGCAGGGGAGTGCTGGAAACACCATATATTTT | CASSQVPQGSAGNTIYF
- | 14 | TRBJ2-2 | TRBV9 | - | TGTGCCAGCAGCACCGGGACGGGGACATGGGAGCTGTTTTTT | CASSTGTGTWELFF
- | 15 | TRBJ1-1 | TRBV5-4 | - | TGTGCCAGCAGCCCATATGACAGGCCGAACACTGAAGCTTTCTTT | CASSPYDRPNTEAFF
- | 15 | TRBJ2-1 | TRBV24-1 | TRBD2 | TGTGCCACCAGTGATGTAGCGGGGGGTGGTAATGAGCAGTTCTTC | CATSDVAGGGNEQFF
- | 15 | TRBJ1-5 | TRBV4-1 | TRBD1 | TGCGCCAGCAGCCAAGGACAGGGGGTGGATCAGCCCCAGCATTTT | CASSQGQGVDQPQHF
- | 14 | TRBJ1-1 | TRBV5-1 | TRBD1 | TGCGCCAGCAGCCTCCGGGACAGCACCACTGAAGCTTTCTTT | CASSLRDSTTEAFF
- | 17 | TRBJ2-2 | TRBV15 | - | TGTGCCACCAGCGCGAATGTTGGACTCAAGAACACCGGGGAGCTGTTTTTT | CATSANVGLKNTGELFF
- | 17 | TRBJ2-4 | TRBV3-1/TRBV3-2 | TRBD1 | TGTGCCAGCAGTCCCGTGGGACAGGGAAACGCCAAAAACATTCAGTACTTC | CASSPVGQGNAKNIQYF
- | 15 | TRBJ2-1 | TRBV5-4 | - | TGTGCCAGCAGCTTGGGGACAGTCTCCTACAATGAGCAGTTCTTC | CASSLGTVSYNEQFF
- | 14 | TRBJ1-2 | TRBV4-2 | - | TGTGCCAGCAGCCCCAGGGAGGCTAACTATGGCTACACCTTC | CASSPREANYGYTF
- | 15 | TRBJ2-7 | TRBV3-1/TRBV3-2 | TRBD2 | TGTGCCAGCAGCCAGGGGGGACTAGCGGGGGCGACTTTGTACTTC | CASSQGGLAGATLYF
- | 18 | TRBJ1-1 | TRBV18 | TRBD1 | TGTGCCAGCTCACCACCAAACAGGGGGCGAAGTTTGGGCACTGAAGCTTTCTTT | CASSPPNRGRSLGTEAFF
once | 16 | TRBJ1-6 | TRBV5-4 | - | TGTGCCAGCCGCGGGACGGGAGGATCCTATAATTCACCCCTCCACTTT | CASRGTGGSYNSPLHF
few | 14 | TRBJ1-1 | TRBV7-3 | - | TGTGCCAGCAGCTCAACTGAGCCCAACACTGAAGCTTTCTTT | CASSSTEPNTEAFF
- | 15 | TRBJ1-1 | TRBV6-1 | TRBD1 | TGTGCCAGCAGTGAAGTAGACAGGGTGAGCACTGAAGCTTTCTTT | CASSEVDRVSTEAFF
- | 16 | TRBJ1-1 | TRBV6-5 | - | TGTGCCAGCAGTTTTAGCGGGGCACCCTTGAACACTGAAGCTTTCTTT | CASSFSGAPLNTEAFF
- | 14 | TRBJ1-2 | TRBV10-3 | - | TGTGCCATCAGGACCCGAGGACCGGCGGGGGGCTACACCTTC | CAIRTRGPAGGYTF
- | 11 | TRBJ1-1 | TRBV6-5 | - | TGTGCCAGCAGTTACGCGGGCGAAGCTTTCTTT | CASSYAGEAFF
- | 14 | TRBJ1-1 | TRBV19 | TRBD1 | TGTGCCAGTACAACCGACAGGGTGAACACTGAAGCTTTCTTT | CASTTDRVNTEAFF
- | 13 | TRBJ1-6 | TRBV19 | - | TGTGCCACAAAGGGGGTCTTCTACTCACCCCTCCACTTT | CATKGVFYSPLHF
- | 14 | TRBJ2-7 | TRBV6-5 | - | TGTGCCACCCTACTCTGGGGCGCTGTCTACGAGCAGTACTTC | CATLLWGAVYEQYF
- | 17 | TRBJ1-4 | TRBV5-1 | TRBD1 | TGCGCCAGCAGCGCAACCGGGACAGGAACAACTAATGAAAAACTGTTTTTT | CASSATGTGTTNEKLFF
once | 19 | TRBJ1-1 | TRBV7-9 | TRBD1 | TGTGCCAGCAGCCCCAGGACGAGACAGGGGGCGCGGGAAAGCACTGAAGCTTTCTTT | CASSPRTRQGARESTEAFF
- | 13 | TRBJ1-1 | TRBV5-6 | - | TGTGCCAGCAGCTTGGGGCAGGGCGCTGAAGCTTTCTTT | CASSLGQGAEAFF
- | 16 | TRBJ2-1 | TRBV5-1 | - | TGCGCCAGCAGCTTGGGAGGGGGTAGCTCCTACAATGAGCAGTTCTTC | CASSLGGGSSYNEQFF
- | 12 | TRBJ2-5 | TRBV27 | - | TGTGCCAGCAGCCCGAACAGGGAGACCCAGTACTTC | CASSPNRETQYF
- | 13 | TRBJ1-5 | TRBV19 | - | TGTGCCAGTACCCCAGGGTGGAATCAGCCCCAGCATTTT | CASTPGWNQPQHF